This T cell receptor (beta chain) was captured in a study of cytomegalovirus exposure and HLA in healthy donors. Germline loops: CDR1 SEHNR, CDR2 FQNEAQ (reference sequence). The length of the CDR3 is 15 residues. V shed 3 bases, J shed 12 bases, and the junction held 10 bases outside the gene matches. Profiled with immunoSEQ multiplex PCR; TCRdb holds only in-frame clones, not every one. The sample has roughly 98,000 clones; more than 85% are singletons. The chain recombines TRBV7-9 with TRBJ1-6, with 8 bases lining up with TRBD1. Sequenced input: PBMCs. The TCR was taken from a man aged 18 to 29 in good health and CMV-seropositive. The DNA for the CDR3 is TGTGCCAGCAGCTTTATCTCAGGGGGCGTGGTACCCCTCCACTTT. It encodes CASSFISGGVVPLHF.